These 28 T cell receptor beta chains originate from one sample sequenced in a study of T cell repertoires in cytomegalovirus infection. These receptors' antigens are unknown. MiXCR, applied by TCRdb to the reads, yields one record per CDR3 protein. The table has around 78,000 distinct CDR3 sequences, about 37% seen once; the top ten hold about 92%. The specimen was CD8+ T cells from cultured PBMCs, collected from culture after CMV antigen stimulation. All receptors derive from a human donor in good health (CMV status not recorded). Some clones in this sample may be carry-over from other donors' samples.

V is TRBV7-9 and J is TRBJ2-7, with D unresolved. The CDR3 consists of 12 residues. Germline CDR1 and CDR2: SEHNR and FQNEAQ (reference sequence). V was shortened by 5 bases and J by 2 bases, with 7 bases between the two germline ends. CDR3 residues: CASSTRPYEQYF. In DNA, the CDR3 is TGTGCCAGCAGCACAAGGCCCTACGAGCAGTACTTC.

This rearrangement joins TRBV7-8 to TRBJ1-5; D ambiguous. V was shortened by 0 bases and J by 4 bases, with 7 bases between the two germline ends. Per germline, CDR1 SGHVS and CDR2 FQNEAQ. The CDR3 has 14 residues. As DNA, the CDR3 is TGTGCCAGCAGCTTAGCGGGAGGGAATCAGCCCCAGCATTTT. The encoded protein is CASSLAGGNQPQHF.

The CDR3 is CASSYSIDYSLYEQYF. CDR3 nucleotides: TGTGCCAGCAGTTACTCGATAGATTACAGCCTCTACGAGCAGTACTTC. The chain is built from TRBV6-2 or TRBV6-3 and TRBJ2-7, with no clear D. This CDR3 is built from 16 residues. V lost 0 bases to trimming and J lost 3 bases, with 15 bases between them. Germline V gene data show CDR1 as MNHEY and CDR2 as SVGEGT.

This clonotype was seen more than once but under ten times. V and J are TRBV7-8 and TRBJ2-7, with D maybe TRBD2 (5 bases). The ends were cut back, 1 base at V and 6 bases at J, with 10 bases in the middle. The CDR3 contains 13 residues. Germline-derived CDR1 and CDR2 are SGHVS and FQNEAQ. As DNA, the CDR3 is TGTGCCAGCAGCTTAGATGCGGGTTCCGAGCAGTACTTC. The encoded protein is CASSLDAGSEQYF. Full variable domain (missing parts from reference TRBV7-8 and TRBJ2-7): GAGVSQSPRYKVAKRGQDVALRCDPISGHVSLFWYQQALGQGPEFLTYFQNEAQLDKSGLPSDRFFAERPEGSVSTLKIQRTQQEDSAVYLCASSLDAGSEQYFGPGTRLTVT.

The chain carries TRBV11-1 and TRBJ1-1; 7 nucleotides match TRBD1. Germline V gene lookup returns CDR1 SGHAT and CDR2 FQDESV (reference sequence). Trimming at V came to 6 bases and at J to 6 bases, leaving 4 bases not matched to a gene. The CDR3 totals 12 residues. CDR3 protein: CASSLQGAEAFF. The CDR3 DNA follows: TGTGCCAGCAGTTTGCAGGGGGCTGAAGCTTTCTTT. Based on the CDR3 plus reference TRBV11-1 and TRBJ1-1, the full variable domain is EAEVAQSPRYKITEKSQAVAFWCDPISGHATLYWYRQILGQGPELLVQFQDESVVDDSQLPKDRFSAERLKGVDSTLKIQPAELGDSAMYLCASSLQGAEAFFGQGTRLTVV.

The rearrangement uses TRBV6-6 and TRBJ1-1; D call uncertain. The V and J ends lost 5 bases and 1 base respectively, with 8 bases between them. The CDR3 totals 13 residues. Germline loops: CDR1 MNHNY, CDR2 SVGAGI (reference sequence). CDR3 in DNA: TGTGCCAGCAGTGAGGACGGGAACACTGAAGCTTTCTTT. Amino acids: CASSEDGNTEAFF.

The chain combines TRBV15 with TRBJ1-1; 10 nucleotides agree with TRBD1. The CDR3 sequence is 18 residues long. After removal of 0 bases from V and 1 base from J, the junction contained 8 bases not matched to a gene. Germline V gives CDR1 LNHNV, CDR2 YYDKDF (reference sequence). The CDR3: CATSRDGSDRGPNTEAFF. Written as DNA, the CDR3 is TGTGCCACCAGCAGAGATGGTTCCGACAGGGGGCCGAACACTGAAGCTTTCTTT.

This clonotype was observed a handful of times. The chain recombines TRBV12-3 or TRBV12-4 with TRBJ2-2; D is unclear. V gave up 7 bases and J gave up 0 bases, with 12 bases separating them. The CDR3 is made up of 15 amino acids. Written as DNA, the CDR3 is TGTGCCAGCAAGCTCCGGGCCGCGAACACCGGGGAGCTGTTTTTT. Its translation is CASKLRAANTGELFF.

CDR3 region: CASSQDLGGEGRGYTF. DNA for the CDR3: TGTGCCAGCAGCCAAGATTTGGGCGGTGAAGGACGAGGCTACACCTTC. J is TRBJ1-2 and V is TRBV4-2; no clear D gene. The germline V gene encodes CDR1 LGHNA and CDR2 YNFKEQ. The CDR3 totals 16 residues. Trimming left V 0 bases short and J 8 bases short, with 19 bases between.

The chain joins TRBV20-1 to TRBJ2-1; 9 bases match TRBD2. With 5 bases clipped from V and 4 bases from J, the junction kept 15 bases outside the gene matches. This CDR3 has 17 amino acids. Germline V gene data show CDR1 as DFQATT and CDR2 as SNEGSKA (reference sequence). The CDR3 DNA reads TGCAGTGCTCCTCTCCTTATTAGCGGGGGAAGGTACAATGAGCAGTTCTTC. This encodes CSAPLLISGGRYNEQFF.

This clonotype has just a few counts. The V gene is TRBV12-3 or TRBV12-4, the J gene TRBJ2-7; D is uncertain. The CDR3 covers 12 residues. V was trimmed by 3 bases and J by 0 bases, leaving 3 bases between them. CDR3 loop: CASSFVSYEQYF. The CDR3 DNA reads TGTGCCAGCAGTTTTGTCTCCTACGAGCAGTACTTC.

The rearrangement links TRBV7-9 to TRBJ2-3; TRBD2 matches at 8 bases. The CDR3 length is 16 residues. Per the germline V gene, CDR1 is SEHNR and CDR2 is FQNEAQ (reference sequence). The V gene end was trimmed by 5 bases and the J gene end by 4 bases; junction bases not matched to a gene: 11. This CDR3 is CASSDPGGLVPDTQYF. CDR3 sequence (DNA): TGTGCCAGCAGCGATCCGGGGGGACTAGTTCCAGATACGCAGTATTTT.

This clonotype was seen only a few times. CDR3 bases: TGTGCCAGCAGCTTAGATCAGAGCAATCAGCCCCAGCATTTT. Amino acid sequence: CASSLDQSNQPQHF. The chain links TRBV7-9 to TRBJ1-5; D is unresolved. The V gene's germline CDR1 is SEHNR and CDR2 FQNEAQ (reference sequence). There are 14 residues in the CDR3. V lost 1 base and J 1 base, leaving 5 bases between the germline ends.

The gene calls are TRBV6-6 and TRBJ1-5; no clear D gene. The CDR3 consists of 19 residues. Between the trimmed V and J ends, which lost 2 bases and 2 bases, there was a span of 22 bases. CDR1 is MNHNY and CDR2 is SVGAGI in the germline V gene (reference sequence). The CDR3, as DNA: TGTGCCAGCAGTTACCCCCCACTACAGCGAGTAAGCGGCAATCAGCCCCAGCATTTT. Translation: CASSYPPLQRVSGNQPQHF.

V and J are TRBV19 and TRBJ2-2, with D possibly being TRBD1 or TRBD2 (5 bases each). The CDR3 extends over 16 amino acids. Germline assignment: CDR1 LNHDA and CDR2 SQIVND (reference sequence). With 1 base removed from V and 4 bases from J, the gap between germline ends came to 13 bases. The CDR3 nucleotides read TGTGCCAGTAGTATAGGCGAATCGGGGCCCACCGGGGAGCTGTTTTTT. Residues: CASSIGESGPTGELFF.

The rearrangement links TRBV27 to TRBJ2-5, with 9 bases fitting TRBD2. CDR1 is MNHEY and CDR2 is SMNVEV in the germline V gene (reference sequence). The V and J ends lost 4 bases and 0 bases, in that order; junction bases with no gene match: 18. The CDR3 is 20 residues long. The CDR3 region has the DNA TGTGCCAGCAGTTCAAAACCTATTAGCGGGGGACTAGCTTACCAAGAGACCCAGTACTTC. Translating it yields CASSSKPISGGLAYQETQYF.

This clonotype appeared a few times. This sequence joins TRBV5-1 and TRBJ2-6, with D perhaps assigned TRBD1 or TRBD2 (5 bases each). V was trimmed by 0 bases and J by 0 bases, leaving 13 bases between them. Germline CDR1 SGHRS, CDR2 YFSETQ. The CDR3 is made up of 18 amino acids. The CDR3 DNA reads TGCGCCAGCAGCTTGGTTTTGGGACCCAGCTCTGGGGCCAACGTCCTGACTTTC. Its translation is CASSLVLGPSSGANVLTF. The full variable domain, rest sourced from reference TRBV5-1 and TRBJ2-6, is KAGVTQTPRYLIKTRGQQVTLSCSPISGHRSVSWYQQTPGQGLQFLFEYFSETQRNKGNFPGRFSGRQFSNSRSEMNVSTLELGDSALYLCASSLVLGPSSGANVLTFGAGSRLTVL.

The rearrangement links TRBV6-6 to TRBJ2-5; D might be TRBD2 (5 bases). CDR1 is MNHNY and CDR2 is SVGAGI in the germline V gene (reference sequence). This CDR3 region has 13 residues. The V and J ends lost 8 bases and 5 bases respectively, with 15 bases between them. The chain's CDR3 is CASAVAGRETQYF. In nucleotides, the CDR3 is TGTGCCAGCGCAGTGGCGGGTCGGGAGACCCAGTACTTC.

This chain uses TRBV5-4 with TRBJ2-7; 8 bases fit TRBD2. This CDR3 is built from 15 residues. V was clipped by 4 bases and J by 1 base; unmatched bases: 7. Germline lookup yields CDR1 SGHNT and CDR2 YYREEE (reference sequence). The CDR3 loop reads CASSPSGGASYEQYF. The DNA for the CDR3 is TGTGCCAGCAGCCCGAGCGGGGGAGCATCCTACGAGCAGTACTTC.

The chain couples TRBV29-1 to TRBJ1-2, with a possible D match to TRBD1 (5 bases). The CDR3 is made up of 14 amino acids. The V gene's germline CDR1 is SQVTM and CDR2 ANQGSEA. V gave up 2 bases and J gave up 4 bases, with 14 bases separating them. The CDR3 sequence: CSVERTGEGYGYTF. CDR3 nucleotides: TGCAGCGTTGAAAGAACGGGGGAGGGCTATGGCTACACCTTC.

The chain employs TRBV4-1 and TRBJ2-1, with D tentatively TRBD1 (5 bases). This CDR3 comprises 16 residues. The V end lost 0 bases, the J end lost 2 bases, and 11 bases lay between the germline ends. Germline V lookup: CDR1 MGHRA, CDR2 YSYEKL. The CDR3 DNA is TGCGCCAGCAGCCAAGAGCCCCCACAGGCCTACAATGAGCAGTTCTTC. It is translated as CASSQEPPQAYNEQFF.

The chain has TRBV12-3 or TRBV12-4 and TRBJ1-1; D is ambiguous. The germline V and J ends were trimmed by 6 bases and 4 bases, with 15 bases remaining between them. This CDR3 contains 14 residues. The CDR3 coding sequence is TGTGCCAGCAGGATCTCGGACGGGAGCACTGAAGCTTTCTTT. It codes for CASRISDGSTEAFF.

This clonotype has just one count. The chain couples TRBV3-1 to TRBJ2-3; unclear D gene. The length of the CDR3 is 17 residues. The V gene lost 0 bases and the J gene lost 3 bases, with 16 bases spanning the gap. CDR1 LGHDT and CDR2 YNNKEL come from the germline V gene (reference sequence). Here the CDR3 reads CASSQESAQLGTDTQYF. In DNA form, the CDR3 reads TGTGCCAGCAGCCAAGAGAGCGCGCAGTTAGGTACAGATACGCAGTATTTT.

The rearrangement links TRBV9 to TRBJ2-3; 7 bases line up with TRBD2. V was clipped by 0 bases and J by 1 base; unmatched bases: 5. This CDR3 has 16 residues. The germline CDR1 and CDR2 sequences are SGDLS and YYNGEE. CDR3: CASSVVEGGGTDTQYF. In DNA, the CDR3 is TGTGCCAGCAGCGTAGTTGAGGGAGGGGGCACAGATACGCAGTATTTT.

Many counts were recorded for this clonotype. The rearrangement links TRBV20-1 to TRBJ2-3; possible D gene TRBD1, 6 bases. This CDR3 region has 18 residues. Germline V gene lookup returns CDR1 DFQATT and CDR2 SNEGSKA (reference sequence). V was pared by 1 base and J by 0 bases, with 20 bases between. CDR3 region: CSARVRPLTGSSTDTQYF. The CDR3 coding sequence is TGCAGTGCTAGAGTCCGACCGCTGACAGGCTCTAGCACAGATACGCAGTATTTT.

This chain joins TRBV7-8 and TRBJ2-5; D not resolved. The CDR3 runs to 15 residues. V was clipped by 5 bases and J by 5 bases, with 18 bases between them. Germline lookup yields CDR1 SGHVS and CDR2 FQNEAQ. CDR3 amino acids: CASSQMGEELETQYF. The CDR3 region has the DNA TGTGCCAGCAGCCAGATGGGCGAGGAGCTGGAGACCCAGTACTTC.

The CDR3 spells CASSPDSGAPLPGELFF. The CDR3, as DNA: TGTGCCAGCAGCCCCGACAGCGGGGCGCCACTTCCCGGGGAGCTGTTTTTT. The chain recombines TRBV11-2 with TRBJ2-2; 7 bases line up with TRBD2. With 5 bases clipped from V and 6 bases from J, the junction kept 15 bases outside the gene matches. Germline V gene data show CDR1 as SGHAT and CDR2 as FQNNGV. This CDR3 spans 17 amino acids.

This clonotype was observed at least ten times. The chain couples TRBV7-6 to TRBJ2-3, with no clear D. V was pared by 3 bases and J by 2 bases, with 6 bases between. CDR3 length: 13 amino acids. CDR1 is SGHVS and CDR2 is FNYEAQ in the germline V gene. The CDR3 region is CASSFELTDTQYF. In nucleotides, the CDR3 is TGTGCCAGCAGCTTCGAACTCACAGATACGCAGTATTTT.